A selection of T cell receptor beta chains follows, all from one sample in a study of blood T cell repertoires in COVID-19. The protocol was immunoSEQ multiplex PCR, while the TCRdb copy is restricted to in-frame clones and leaves out a portion. The repertoire has roughly 240,000 clones, 70% to 85% of them found once; the top ten carry 2% to 2.5%. Sequencing was done on a sample of peripheral blood. The receptors originated from a man aged 40-50 years who had recovered from COVID-19. CDR3s include the opening cysteine and the closing phenylalanine or tryptophan. A D gene is named only where the DNA matches it firmly. Only some rows state a clone size, as once, few, many or a class for expanded clones.

D gene	CDR3 length	J gene	V gene	clone size	CDR3 DNA	CDR3 protein
NA	15	TRBJ2-5	TRBV10-3	NA	TGTGCCATCAGTGAGCCGACAGTCCAAGGAGAGACCCAGTACTTC	CAISEPTVQGETQYF
NA	12	TRBJ1-1	TRBV29-1	NA	TGCAGCGGATCCGACAGGAACACTGAAGCTTTCTTT	CSGSDRNTEAFF
NA	14	TRBJ2-1	TRBV7-2	NA	TGTGCCAGCAGCCCCTGGGCGAGGGACAATGAGCAGTTCTTC	CASSPWARDNEQFF
NA	15	TRBJ2-3	TRBV5-1	NA	TGCGCCAGCAGCTTGGTCCCGACTAGCACAGATACGCAGTATTTT	CASSLVPTSTDTQYF
NA	17	TRBJ2-1	TRBV21-1	NA	TGTGCCAGCAGTCACGGACTAGCGCGTAGCTCCTACAATGAGCAGTTCTTC	CASSHGLARSSYNEQFF
NA	13	TRBJ1-5	TRBV4-3	NA	TGCGCCAGCAGCCAAGAACAAAATCAGCCCCAGCATTTT	CASSQEQNQPQHF
TRBD1	13	TRBJ1-2	TRBV6-5	NA	TGTGCCAGCAGTCCCGGGACAGGGCGAGGATACACCTTC	CASSPGTGRGYTF
NA	13	TRBJ2-5	TRBV3-1/TRBV3-2	NA	TGTGCCAGCAGCTCACGGGGTACCGAGACCCAGTACTTC	CASSSRGTETQYF
TRBD2	16	TRBJ2-3	TRBV11-3	NA	TGTGCCAGCAGCTTTCGACTAGCGGAGATATCAGATACGCAGTATTTT	CASSFRLAEISDTQYF
TRBD2	16	TRBJ2-3	TRBV5-1	NA	TGCGCCAGCAGCTTCGGGACTAGCGGGAGTCCAGATACGCAGTATTTT	CASSFGTSGSPDTQYF
TRBD2	17	TRBJ2-2	TRBV4-1	few	TGCGCCAGCAGTAAAGGAGCGGGGGCCGCGAACACCGGGGAGCTGTTTTTT	CASSKGAGAANTGELFF
TRBD1	15	TRBJ2-1	TRBV2	once	TGTGCCAGCAGGCAAGACAGGGGCAGTTACAATGAGCAGTTCTTC	CASRQDRGSYNEQFF
NA	15	TRBJ2-2	TRBV5-1	NA	TGCGCCAGCAGCGCTGGCGGGACGGTCACCGGGGAGCTGTTTTTT	CASSAGGTVTGELFF
TRBD1	16	TRBJ2-1	TRBV15	few	TGTGCCACCAGCAGGTTCGGACAGGTGCGTACGAATGAGCAGTTCTTC	CATSRFGQVRTNEQFF
NA	16	TRBJ1-1	TRBV6-2/TRBV6-3	NA	TGTGCCAGCAGTTCCCCGGACAGAGGATGGAACACTGAAGCTTTCTTT	CASSSPDRGWNTEAFF
NA	18	TRBJ2-6	TRBV9	NA	TGTGCCAGCAGCCCCCGTAGAGCTACTTTCTCTGGGGCCAACGTCCTGACTTTC	CASSPRRATFSGANVLTF
NA	15	TRBJ2-5	TRBV6-2/TRBV6-3	NA	TGTGCCAGCAGTTACTCAGGCTCCAGAGGAGAGACCCAGTACTTC	CASSYSGSRGETQYF
NA	14	TRBJ1-2	TRBV7-9	NA	TGTGCCAGCAGCCAAGGGCGCGGAGGCTATGGCTACACCTTC	CASSQGRGGYGYTF
NA	14	TRBJ2-1	TRBV29-1	NA	TGCAGCGCGGCGGCCTTGGCGACTTACAATGAGCAGTTCTTC	CSAAALATYNEQFF
NA	13	TRBJ2-5	TRBV30	NA	TGTGCCTGGAGTGCTGGAGTCCAAGAGACCCAGTACTTC	CAWSAGVQETQYF
NA	14	TRBJ2-5	TRBV27	NA	TGTGCCAGCAGTATTAGTGGGCCCCGAGAGACCCAGTACTTC	CASSISGPRETQYF
TRBD1	14	TRBJ2-7	TRBV5-1	NA	TGCGCCAGCAGCGAAACAGGGGGTTTCTACGAGCAGTACTTC	CASSETGGFYEQYF
TRBD2	16	TRBJ2-1	TRBV4-3	NA	TGCGCCAGCAGCCATTCACTAGCGGGAGAGGGTAATGAGCAGTTCTTC	CASSHSLAGEGNEQFF
NA	12	TRBJ2-7	TRBV18	NA	TGTGCCAGCTCAGAGGGGGTCGGGGAGCAGTACTTC	CASSEGVGEQYF
NA	14	TRBJ1-1	TRBV6-5	NA	TGTGCCAGCAGGAAAGGGGGATCGAACACTGAAGCTTTCTTT	CASRKGGSNTEAFF
NA	14	TRBJ2-5	TRBV2	NA	TGTGCCAGCAGTGAAGACAGGGATCAAGAGACCCAGTACTTC	CASSEDRDQETQYF
NA	14	TRBJ1-1	TRBV11-2	NA	TGTGCCAGCAGCCAACAGGTAGTAGGCACTGAAGCTTTCTTT	CASSQQVVGTEAFF
TRBD2	15	TRBJ2-3	TRBV6-1	NA	TGTGCCAGCAGTGAGGCGGGGGGGCCCGTTGATACGCAGTATTTT	CASSEAGGPVDTQYF
TRBD1	14	TRBJ2-5	TRBV5-1	NA	TGCGCCAGCAGCTTTGGGGACAGGGTAGAGACCCAGTACTTC	CASSFGDRVETQYF
NA	14	TRBJ1-1	TRBV5-1	NA	TGCGCCAGCAGCTTGGTGACAGGGAACACTGAAGCTTTCTTT	CASSLVTGNTEAFF
NA	13	TRBJ1-6	TRBV5-1	NA	TGCGCCAGCAGGCGGACAGCAAATTCACCCCTCCACTTT	CASRRTANSPLHF
TRBD1	14	TRBJ1-2	TRBV30	NA	TGTGCCTGGACGGTGGTAGGGGGCGGGTATGGCTACACCTTC	CAWTVVGGGYGYTF
NA	12	TRBJ1-3	TRBV5-1	NA	TGCGCCAGCAGCTTGGCGGGAAACACCATATATTTT	CASSLAGNTIYF
NA	14	TRBJ1-1	TRBV9	NA	TGTGCCAGCAGCGGGGCGGGACGAAACACTGAAGCTTTCTTT	CASSGAGRNTEAFF
TRBD2	16	TRBJ2-3	TRBV6-1	NA	TGTGCCAGCAGTAAAGGGACTAGCGGGAGAAGAGATACGCAGTATTTT	CASSKGTSGRRDTQYF
NA	14	TRBJ2-1	TRBV6-5	NA	TGTGCCAGCAGTTACGAACCAGGGGGAGGTGAGCAGTTCTTC	CASSYEPGGGEQFF
TRBD2	18	TRBJ2-2	TRBV5-1	NA	TGCGCCAGCACTCGAAATAGCGGGGGTCCCGGAAACACCGGGGAGCTGTTTTTT	CASTRNSGGPGNTGELFF
NA	12	TRBJ2-1	TRBV10-3	once	TGTGCCATCAGTGCGGACTCAAATGAGCAGTTCTTC	CAISADSNEQFF
TRBD2	14	TRBJ2-7	TRBV6-2/TRBV6-3	NA	TGTGCCAGCAGTTGGACTAGCGCCTCCTACGAGCAGTACTTC	CASSWTSASYEQYF
NA	15	TRBJ1-4	TRBV6-5	NA	TGTGCCAGTGTTTGGTCCCCGCGGAGTAATGAAAAACTGTTTTTT	CASVWSPRSNEKLFF
TRBD2	15	TRBJ2-7	TRBV5-4	NA	TGTGCCAGCAGCTGGGGGACTAGCGGATCCTACGAGCAGTACTTC	CASSWGTSGSYEQYF
NA	11	TRBJ2-1	TRBV12-3/TRBV12-4	few	TGTGCCAGCAGCGAGGGTGGTGTGCAGTTCTTC	CASSEGGVQFF
TRBD2	16	TRBJ2-7	TRBV7-2	NA	TGTGCCAGCAGCTCGGGACTAGCTTTAATCTCGGGCGAGCAGTACTTC	CASSSGLALISGEQYF
NA	16	TRBJ1-6	TRBV2	NA	TGTGCCAGCAGTGAGGCAGGGTCGGGCTATAATTCACCCCTCCACTTT	CASSEAGSGYNSPLHF
TRBD1	15	TRBJ1-2	TRBV5-1	NA	TGCGCCAGCAGCTTGTTCGCCAGGGGGCAGGATGGCTACACCTTC	CASSLFARGQDGYTF
TRBD1	16	TRBJ2-1	TRBV4-3	NA	TGCGCCAGCAGCCAAGGGACAGGGGGAGTGGGCAATGAGCAGTTCTTC	CASSQGTGGVGNEQFF
NA	15	TRBJ2-6	TRBV5-4	many	TGTGCCAGCAGCTTCGCGAACTCTGGGGCCAACGTCCTGACTTTC	CASSFANSGANVLTF
NA	13	TRBJ1-2	TRBV7-8	NA	TGTGCCAGCAGCTTATTATTGGGGCCTGGCTACACCTTC	CASSLLLGPGYTF
NA	15	TRBJ1-2	TRBV7-9	NA	TGTGCCAGCAGCTCGCGGGACCGTAAACTCTATGGCTACACCTTC	CASSSRDRKLYGYTF
NA	16	TRBJ2-3	TRBV6-5	NA	TGTGCCAGCAGTTACTCGTTCGGGGGAGGCACAGATACGCAGTATTTT	CASSYSFGGGTDTQYF
NA	11	TRBJ1-4	TRBV7-9	NA	TGTGCCAGCAGCTACAGGGAAAAACTGTTTTTT	CASSYREKLFF
TRBD2	14	TRBJ2-1	TRBV2	NA	TGTGCCAGCAGTGCAACAGCGGGAGGTCAGGAGCAGTTCTTC	CASSATAGGQEQFF
TRBD2	16	TRBJ2-5	TRBV28	NA	TGTGCCAGCAGTTTATCTAGCGGGAGGGGCCGGGGGACCCAGTACTTC	CASSLSSGRGRGTQYF
TRBD2	15	TRBJ2-3	TRBV27	NA	TGTGCCAGCAGCCCACTAGCGGGGGGGACAGATACGCAGTATTTT	CASSPLAGGTDTQYF
NA	15	TRBJ2-7	TRBV5-1	NA	TGCGCCAGCAGCGAATCTGGACTGAGAAGCTACGAGCAGTACTTC	CASSESGLRSYEQYF